This TCR beta chain was observed in a study of shared clonotypes between healthy human individuals. Study-wide points: Specimens sampled were limited to blood, with tissue repertoires likely differing.

Every subset's genomic DNA went evenly onto several immunoSEQ plates. How the authors handled the data: Sequence data from immunoSEQ were junction-only and lacked quality scores; consequently, filtering differed. Sequencing used immunoSEQ multiplex PCR; TCRdb keeps in-frame clones, though not all of them. D and trimming come from the DNA, and the V and J calls and clone size come from that table. The sample has about 600,000 clones; about 96% are singletons. This CDR3 is 11 amino acids long. Germline-derived CDR1 and CDR2 are SGHRS and YFSETQ. The ends were cut back, 2 bases at V and 10 bases at J, with 7 bases in the middle. Regarding this clone: Its antigen remains unknown.

The sequencing sample was made of naive CD4+ T cells sorted from blood. The subset was: CD45RA+ positively selected. The sequence was collected from a woman in her 30s in good health. The chain is built from TRBV5-1 and TRBJ2-1; D unclear. This CDR3 reads CASSFEVEQFF. CDR3 coding DNA: TGCGCCAGCAGCTTTGAAGTGGAGCAGTTCTTC. The whole variable domain, remainder taken from reference TRBV5-1 and TRBJ2-1, is KAGVTQTPRYLIKTRGQQVTLSCSPISGHRSVSWYQQTPGQGLQFLFEYFSETQRNKGNFPGRFSGRQFSNSRSEMNVSTLELGDSALYLCASSFEVEQFFGPGTRLTVL.